These 9 T cell receptor beta chains originate from one sample sequenced in a study of cytotoxic CD8 clonotypes in ibrutinib-treated CLL. Some clones are missing from TCRdb's copy, which holds only in-frame ones; the method was immunoSEQ multiplex PCR. The table shows 270,000 or so clones, with around 77% occurring only once. This material consisted of PBMCs, taken at disease progression, from a patient treated with ibrutinib. These receptors came from a human donor with chronic lymphocytic leukemia.

This clone was counted a single time. The chain recombines TRBV7-2 with TRBJ2-5; 9 bases match TRBD1. Germline lookup yields CDR1 SGHTA and CDR2 FQGNSA. Unmatched junction bases numbered 4, after V lost 6 bases and J lost 5 bases. The CDR3 is 13 amino acids. The CDR3 nucleotides are TGTGCCAGCAGGACAGGGGGTGGGGAGACCCAGTACTTC. Its protein is CASRTGGGETQYF.

This clone was observed once. The chain links TRBV7-2 to TRBJ1-2; D remains ambiguous. V gave up 5 bases and J gave up 4 bases, with 17 bases separating them. The CDR3 length is 15 residues. Looked up from germline, CDR1 is SGHTA and CDR2 is FQGNSA. The CDR3 region has the DNA TGTGCCAGCAGCCCTAATAGGTCCCGGGGCTATGGCTACACCTTC. Translating it yields CASSPNRSRGYGYTF.

This chain uses TRBV19 with TRBJ1-5, with D unresolved. Germline CDR1 is LNHDA and CDR2 is SQIVND (reference sequence). The CDR3 has 13 residues. V lost 7 bases and J 1 base, leaving 8 bases between the germline ends. The CDR3: CASTFVSNQPQHF. CDR3 sequence (DNA): TGTGCCAGTACCTTTGTGAGCAATCAGCCCCAGCATTTT.

Comments on this clone: The limits of the CDR3 on the DNA are not certain, so only TCRdb's listed CDR3 is given. This chain links TRBV5-1 with TRBJ2-3; TRBD2 is the table's D call and was not checked against the DNA. The CDR3 is 15 amino acids in total, end residues counted. Germline CDR1 and CDR2: SGHRS and YFSETQ. The CDR3 region is CASRLVAGPQIRSIF.

Points on this clone: This clone may be a read error of a much larger clone one base away. V is TRBV5-6 and J is TRBJ2-3; no clear D gene. V shed 3 bases and J shed 1 base, with 3 bases lying between them. CDR1 is SGHDT, CDR2 YYEEEE, per germline. The CDR3 is 12 amino acids. The CDR3 DNA reads TGTGCCAGCAGCTGGGGCACAGATACGCAGTATTTT. Translated: CASSWGTDTQYF.

The chain links TRBV18 to TRBJ2-2, with D tentatively TRBD1 (5 bases). This CDR3 comprises 18 residues. Per the germline V gene, CDR1 is KGHSH and CDR2 is LQKENI. The ends were cut back, 5 bases at V and 3 bases at J, with 22 bases in the middle. Written as DNA, the CDR3 is TGTGCCAGCTCAGCCTTCGCAGGACATCAACCGGACACCGGGGAGCTGTTTTTT. As protein: CASSAFAGHQPDTGELFF.

V gene TRBV23-1 combines with J gene TRBJ2-2; TRBD1 might be the D (6 bases). TRBV23-1 is an ORF, with its function uncertain. The CDR3 contains 16 residues. V lost 3 bases, J lost 4 bases, and 15 bases lay in between. This chain's CDR3 is CASSHPYTGFTGELFF. In nucleotides, the CDR3 is TGCGCCAGCAGTCATCCATACACAGGGTTCACCGGGGAGCTGTTTTTT.

This clone was seen many times. The rearrangement uses TRBV7-8 and TRBJ2-7; 11 positions match TRBD2. Germline V gene lookup returns CDR1 SGHVS and CDR2 FQNEAQ. V lost 3 bases to trimming and J lost 1 base; unmatched junction nucleotides: 2. The CDR3 consists of 15 residues. The CDR3 bases are TGTGCCAGCAGCTTCCCTAGCGGGGGGTCCTACGAGCAGTACTTC. Amino acids: CASSFPSGGSYEQYF.

This clone has more than one count but fewer than ten. The gene calls are TRBV11-2 and TRBJ2-7; tentatively, D is TRBD1 (5 bases). Germline CDR1 and CDR2: SGHAT and FQNNGV. The CDR3 length is 13 residues. V lost 5 bases to trimming and J lost 3 bases, with 11 bases between them. The CDR3 loop reads CASSPPGHYEQYF. The CDR3 DNA reads as TGTGCCAGCAGCCCACCCGGACACTACGAGCAGTACTTC.